This T cell receptor beta chain was sequenced during a study of T cell responses to AZD1222 COVID-19 vaccine. Study-level findings and limits: In a largely white British group with more females than males, clonal diversity was possibly underestimated. It was only after the peak T cell response that any repertoires were sampled.

Trimming removed 1 base at V and 4 bases at J, with 11 bases between. Per the germline V gene, CDR1 is SGHRS and CDR2 is YFSETQ. The CDR3 extends over 14 amino acids. TCRdb keeps only in-frame clones here, not all; method: immunoSEQ multiplex PCR. The sample carries 100,000 to 150,000 clones, roughly 91% recorded once. In regard to this clone: As yet, its antigen is unknown.

The sequencing here drew on peripheral blood, taken on day 0 of MenACWY control vaccination. The gene calls are TRBV5-1 and TRBJ1-2; weak D call: TRBD1 (5 bases). The sequence derives from an adult in good health. The CDR3 loop reads CASSLIGAGYGYTF. The CDR3 DNA follows: TGCGCCAGCAGCTTGATCGGGGCCGGCTATGGCTACACCTTC.